What follows is one T cell receptor beta chain and its context. Using immunoSEQ multiplex PCR, the repertoire was profiled, and TCRdb retains in-frame clones only, with some absent. The sample consists of tens of thousands of clones, around a quarter of them appearing once. Time point meaning: after neoadjuvant nivolumab, at surgical resection. Germline values: CDR1 LNHNV, CDR2 YYDKDF (reference sequence). The CDR3 extends over 17 amino acids. V lost 2 bases, J lost 3 bases, and 17 bases lay in between. The data were taken from a study of neoadjuvant anti-PD-1 for oral cavity cancer. Looking at the study overall: Patients mostly received three to four biweekly nivolumab doses at 3 mg/kg before surgery.

Sequences were derived from tumor tissue, sampled after nivolumab (anti-PD-1) treatment. The chain couples TRBV15 to TRBJ1-3; D uncertain. The source of this sequence is a person between 40 and 80 years old with oral cavity squamous cell carcinoma. The CDR3 sequence: CATSRNGRSSRGNTIYF. CDR3 nucleotides: TGTGCCACCAGCAGAAATGGGCGTAGCTCGCGTGGAAACACCATATATTTT.